The subject of this entry is one T cell receptor beta chain. The target antigen is unknown. Most tumor samples had approximately 4.6 ug input DNA in two replicates. The protocol was immunoSEQ multiplex PCR, while the TCRdb copy is restricted to in-frame clones and leaves out a portion. The table has fewer than 15,000 clones, around 58% seen once. This CDR3 is built from 13 residues. The germline CDR1 and CDR2 sequences are SGHVS and FNYEAQ. V shed 5 bases and J 6 bases; nucleotides not matched to a gene: 6. The sample is drawn from a study of neoadjuvant anti-PD-1 for oral cavity cancer. Across the whole study: Patients mostly received three to four biweekly nivolumab doses at 3 mg/kg before surgery. Non-progressing patients received a fourth nivolumab dose near day 43, then surgery on days 50-56. Study results and limitations: Larger post-treatment preexisting tumor clones tracked with greater tumor shrinkage.

The specimen comprised tumor tissue, sampled before nivolumab (anti-PD-1) treatment. This chain links TRBV7-6 with TRBJ2-7; 8 bases line up with TRBD1. The sequence was obtained from a person between 35 and 79 years old with oral cavity squamous cell carcinoma. The DNA of the CDR3 is TGTGCCAGCAGCCCCCGGACAGGGCTCGAGCAGTACTTC. Its protein is CASSPRTGLEQYF. The whole variable domain, filled in from reference TRBV7-6 and TRBJ2-7, reads GAGVSQSPRYKVTKRGQDVALRCDPISGHVSLYWYRQALGQGPEFLTYFNYEAQQDKSGLPNDRFSAERPEGSISTLTIQRTEQRDSAMYRCASSPRTGLEQYFGPGTRLTVT.